Only a few counts were recorded for the clone carrying this T cell receptor beta chain. Antigen specificity is unknown. The data were taken from a study of T cell repertoires in cytomegalovirus infection. Whole-study results and caveats: In two of eight donors, the top clonotype was HLA-C-restricted CMV-specific. Summed public TCR beta family frequency identified CMV carriers bearing the relevant HLA.

TCRdb called the reads again in MiXCR, with one record for every CDR3 protein. The sample includes 680,000 or so distinct CDR3 sequences, around a third of them seen just once. The material sequenced was cultured PBMCs, taken from culture after CMV antigen stimulation. This TCR derives from a human donor in good health (CMV status not recorded). Some clones in this sample may be carry-over from other donors' samples.

The CDR3 protein is CASTFTVGTEAFF. The CDR3 bases are TGTGCCAGCACCTTCACAGTGGGCACTGAAGCTTTCTTT. The gene calls are TRBV7-8 and TRBJ1-1; the D is unclear. Trimming removed 7 bases from V and 4 bases from J, with 13 bases in between. The CDR3 runs 13 residues. CDR1 and CDR2 from the germline V gene are SGHVS and FQNEAQ.